These 11 T cell receptor beta chains originate from one sample sequenced in a study of shared clonotypes between healthy human individuals. Some clones are missing from TCRdb's copy, which holds only in-frame ones; the method was immunoSEQ multiplex PCR. The sample includes roughly 2,500,000 clones, approximately 94% of them seen just once. Source material: naive CD4+ T cells from PBMCs. Subset noted: CD45RA+ positively selected. These receptors all stem from a man between 18 and 35 years old in good health. Some clones in this sample may be carry-over from other donors' samples.

This sequence joins TRBV6-1 and TRBJ2-5; D remains unclear. V dropped 8 bases and J dropped 2 bases, with 15 bases sitting between them. This CDR3 contains 14 residues. Germline CDR1 and CDR2: MNHNS and SASEGT. For the CDR3, the DNA is TGTGCCAGCCATAGGGCAAATCAACAAGAGACCCAGTACTTC. This codes for CASHRANQQETQYF.

This clone showed up just once. The gene calls are TRBV6-6 and TRBJ2-3, with 10 bases identical to TRBD2. The CDR3 has 14 residues. Unmatched junction bases numbered 5, after V lost 7 bases and J lost 4 bases. Germline V gene data show CDR1 as MNHNY and CDR2 as SVGAGI (reference sequence). The CDR3 here is CASNVLAGADTQYF. CDR3 nucleotides: TGTGCCAGCAACGTTCTAGCGGGAGCAGATACGCAGTATTTT.

Notes on this clone: The DNA is left out, because the CDR3 cannot be placed on it with certainty; the CDR3 is given as TCRdb lists it. The chain is built from TRBV9 and TRBJ2-7; the DNA was not used to check the table's D call, TRBD2. The germline gives CDR1 SGDLS, CDR2 YYNGEE. Including both end residues, the CDR3 is 13 amino acids long. CDR3 loop: CASSLRAGSEQYF.

The chain uses TRBV9 and TRBJ2-2; 13 bases map to TRBD2. Germline assignment: CDR1 SGDLS and CDR2 YYNGEE. Trimming removed 0 bases from V and 8 bases from J; junction bases left unmatched: 10. CDR3 length: 18 residues. CDR3 DNA: TGTGCCAGCAGCGTAGATCCAGGACTAGCGGGAGTTGTAGGGGAGCTGTTTTTT. Its translation is CASSVDPGLAGVVGELFF.

The chain carries TRBV7-2 and TRBJ2-3; D is possibly TRBD1 (5 bases). Per the germline V gene, CDR1 is SGHTA and CDR2 is FQGNSA. The CDR3 extends over 14 amino acids. With 5 bases removed from V and 4 bases from J, the gap between germline ends came to 13 bases. The DNA of the CDR3 is TGTGCCAGCAGCCCCGACAGTCTCCCAGATACGCAGTATTTT. It encodes CASSPDSLPDTQYF.

The chain has TRBV7-9 and TRBJ1-1; a weak D match, TRBD1 (6 bases). Trimming removed 6 bases from V and 4 bases from J, with 15 bases in between. The CDR3 extends over 14 amino acids. CDR1 and CDR2 from the germline V gene are SEHNR and FQNEAQ (reference sequence). The CDR3 here is CASSFTGSRTEAFF. The CDR3 nucleotides are TGTGCCAGCAGTTTCACAGGGTCCCGCACTGAAGCTTTCTTT.

This clone was detected a few times. The same CDR3 also results from other DNA sequences found in this sample. The rearrangement joins TRBV5-1 to TRBJ2-2; D is possibly TRBD2 (6 bases). The CDR3 has 14 amino acids. Germline V gives CDR1 SGHRS, CDR2 YFSETQ. V was cut by 0 bases and J by 6 bases, with 9 bases left in between. The CDR3 protein is CASSLVAGSGELFF. For the CDR3, the DNA is TGCGCCAGCAGCTTGGTTGCGGGATCCGGGGAGCTGTTTTTT.

The gene calls are TRBV2 and TRBJ2-1, with 7 bases matching TRBD2. CDR3 length: 14 residues. CDR1 is SNHLY, CDR2 FYNNEI, per germline. Trimming removed 7 bases from V and 7 bases from J; junction bases left unmatched: 10. For the CDR3, the DNA is TGTGCCAGCAAGTGGCATGGGGGGGGTAATGAGCAGTTCTTC. Amino acid sequence: CASKWHGGGNEQFF. Together with reference TRBV2 and TRBJ2-1, the CDR3 gives the full variable domain: EPEVTQTPSHQVTQMGQEVILRCVPISNHLYFYWYRQILGQKVEFLVSFYNNEISEKSEIFDDQFSVERPDGSNFTLKIRSTKLEDSAMYFCASKWHGGGNEQFFGPGTRLTVL.

This chain links TRBV7-9 with TRBJ2-4; D remains unclear. The V end lost 1 base, the J end lost 1 base, and 5 bases lay between the germline ends. Germline CDR1 is SEHNR and CDR2 is FQNEAQ (reference sequence). The CDR3 consists of 14 residues. The CDR3 spells CASSLDPAKNIQYF. CDR3 DNA sequence: TGTGCCAGCAGCTTAGATCCCGCCAAAAACATTCAGTACTTC.

For this clone: Within the sample, other DNA sequences also encode this same CDR3. The rearrangement joins TRBV5-1 to TRBJ1-1; a weak D match, TRBD1 (6 bases). The CDR3 length is 13 residues. V was shortened by 1 base and J by 4 bases, with 8 bases between the two germline ends. Germline V gives CDR1 SGHRS, CDR2 YFSETQ. The DNA for the CDR3 is TGCGCCAGCAGCTTGACAGGGCCCACTGAAGCTTTCTTT. Amino acid sequence: CASSLTGPTEAFF.

This rearrangement joins TRBV30 to TRBJ1-1; D remains ambiguous. CDR3 length equals 12 residues. The germline V and J ends were trimmed by 6 bases and 4 bases, with 12 bases remaining between them. Germline V gives CDR1 GTSNPN, CDR2 SVGIG (reference sequence). In nucleotides, the CDR3 is TGTGCCTGCCGCGGCGTGGGCACTGAAGCTTTCTTT. This encodes CACRGVGTEAFF.